This T cell receptor beta chain was identified during a study of T cell responses to AZD1222 COVID-19 vaccine. The CDR3 contains 15 residues. J lost 8 bases, V lost 5 bases, and 10 bases had no gene match. CDR1 is SGHTA and CDR2 is FQGNSA in the germline V gene. Note on this clone: Its specificity is not known.

Findings and caveats of the study: Variant regions that are unmutated are reportedly the target of nearly half of spike-specific TCRs.

Here immunoSEQ multiplex PCR was the method, and the copy in TCRdb shows in-frame clones only, minus some. The table lists 160,000 or so clones, 94% of them singletons. The clonotype originates from an adult who received the AZD1222 COVID-19 vaccine. Sequenced here: peripheral blood, sampled 28 days after the second AZD1222 dose. V usage is TRBV7-2 and J usage is TRBJ1-4; TRBD1 aligns across 8 bases. The CDR3 nucleotides are TGTGCCAGCAGCCTACGTCAGGGGGCTTGGGAAAAACTGTTTTTT. Its protein is CASSLRQGAWEKLFF.